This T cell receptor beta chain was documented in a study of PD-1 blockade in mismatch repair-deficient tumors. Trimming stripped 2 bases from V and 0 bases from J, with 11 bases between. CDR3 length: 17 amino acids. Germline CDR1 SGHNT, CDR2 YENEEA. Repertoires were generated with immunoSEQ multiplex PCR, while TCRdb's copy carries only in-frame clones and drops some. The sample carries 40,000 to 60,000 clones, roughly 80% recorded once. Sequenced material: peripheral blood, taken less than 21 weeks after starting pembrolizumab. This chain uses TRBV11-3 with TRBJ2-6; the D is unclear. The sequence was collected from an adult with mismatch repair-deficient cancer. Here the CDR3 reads CASSLRRASSGANVLTF. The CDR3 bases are TGTGCCAGCAGCTTACGACGCGCCTCCTCTGGGGCCAACGTCCTGACTTTC.